This T cell receptor beta chain was observed in a study of cytomegalovirus exposure and HLA in healthy donors. The germline V gene encodes CDR1 LNHDA and CDR2 SQIVND (reference sequence). Trimming removed 9 bases from V and 3 bases from J, with 11 bases in between. The CDR3 contains 13 residues. The PCR used 60 Vbeta and 13 Jbeta primers. Only in-frame clones appear in the TCRdb table, and some are missing; sequencing was by immunoSEQ multiplex PCR. The repertoire has about 160,000 clones, around four fifths of them found once; the top ten carry roughly 1.9%. The TCR comes from a young man in good health and CMV-seronegative. V and J are TRBV19 and TRBJ1-4; tentative D call: TRBD1 (6 bases). Sequences were obtained from PBMCs. CDR3 loop: CASKDSANEKLFF. The CDR3 region has the DNA TGTGCCAGCAAGGACAGTGCTAATGAAAAACTGTTTTTT. Full variable domain (rest looked up from reference TRBV19 and TRBJ1-4): DGGITQSPKYLFRKEGQNVTLSCEQNLNHDAMYWYRQDPGQGLRLIYYSQIVNDFQKGDIAEGYSVSREKKESFPLTVTSAQKNPTAFYLCASKDSANEKLFFGSGTQLSVL.